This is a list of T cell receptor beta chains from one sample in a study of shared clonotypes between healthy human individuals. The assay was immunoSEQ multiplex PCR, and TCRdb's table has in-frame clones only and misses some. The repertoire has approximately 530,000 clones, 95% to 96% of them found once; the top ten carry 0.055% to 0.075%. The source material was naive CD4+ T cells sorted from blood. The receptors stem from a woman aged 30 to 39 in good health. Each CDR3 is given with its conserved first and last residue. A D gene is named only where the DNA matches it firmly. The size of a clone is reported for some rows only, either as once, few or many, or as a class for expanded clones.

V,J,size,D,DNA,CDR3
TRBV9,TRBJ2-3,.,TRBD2,TGTGCCAGCAGCGGAAGGACTAGGTCAGATACGCAGTATTTT,CASSGRTRSDTQYF
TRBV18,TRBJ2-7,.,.,TGTGCCAGCTCACAGGGCAGGAACCCCTACGAGCAGTACTTC,CASSQGRNPYEQYF
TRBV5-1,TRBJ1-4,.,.,TGCGCCAGCAGCTTTCAGGGGAGTGAAAAACTGTTTTTT,CASSFQGSEKLFF
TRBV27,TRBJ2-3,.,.,TGTGCCAGCAGGCCTCAGGGGAGGAGCACAGATACGCAGTATTTT,CASRPQGRSTDTQYF
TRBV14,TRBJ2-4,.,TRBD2,TGTGCCAGCAGCCAAAACCGGGCTAGCGGTTATAGACTAGCCAAAAACATTCAGTACTTC,CASSQNRASGYRLAKNIQYF
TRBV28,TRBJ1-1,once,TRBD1,TGTGCCAGCAGTATGGGACAGGGGGCTTTCTTT,CASSMGQGAFF
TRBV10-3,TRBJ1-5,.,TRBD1,TGTGCCATCAGTGGGGGACAGACCCAGCCCCAGCATTTT,CAISGGQTQPQHF
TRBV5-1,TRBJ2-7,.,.,TGCGCCAGCAGCTTGGGTCAGACTCGCGGTGGGGAGCAGTACTTC,CASSLGQTRGGEQYF
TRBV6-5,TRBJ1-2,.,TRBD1,TGTGCCAGCAGCCCAGGACAGGGGGTTTTGTATGGCTACACCTTC,CASSPGQGVLYGYTF
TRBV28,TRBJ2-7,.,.,TGTGCCAGCAGTCCGACCGACAGCTCCTACGAGCAGTACTTC,CASSPTDSSYEQYF
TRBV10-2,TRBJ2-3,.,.,TGCGCCAGCAGTGACCAGTCGGTGGGCACAGATACGCAGTATTTT,CASSDQSVGTDTQYF
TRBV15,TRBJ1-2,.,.,TGTGCCACCAGCTCAGAGAGGACTAAGAGAGAGGGGACGGTGGGCTACACCTTC,CATSSERTKREGTVGYTF
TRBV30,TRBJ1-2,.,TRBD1,TGTGCCTGGACACCGGGACAGGGGGCCTATGGCTACACCTTC,CAWTPGQGAYGYTF
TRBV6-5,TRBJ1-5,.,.,TGTGCCAGCAGTTACGCGTTTGGCAATCAGCCCCAGCATTTT,CASSYAFGNQPQHF
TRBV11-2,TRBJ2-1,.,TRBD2,TGTGCCAGCAGCTTAGTTTTTAGGACTAGCGATGGCGAGCAGTTCTTC,CASSLVFRTSDGEQFF
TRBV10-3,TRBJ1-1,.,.,TGTGCCATCAGTGTTTCAGGATCGAACACTGAAGCTTTCTTT,CAISVSGSNTEAFF
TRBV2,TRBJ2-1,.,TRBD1,TGTGCCAGCCTAGGCGGGACAGGGGGCTCATATGAGCAGTTCTTC,CASLGGTGGSYEQFF
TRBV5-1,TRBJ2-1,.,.,TGCGCCAGCAGTGCGGTTGGGAGTAATGAGCAGTTCTTC,CASSAVGSNEQFF
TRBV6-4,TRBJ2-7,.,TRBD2,TGTGCCAGCAGTGTTGAGGGAGGGCCCTACGAGCAGTACTTC,CASSVEGGPYEQYF
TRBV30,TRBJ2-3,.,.,TGTGCCTGGAGTGGGGGTTCCACAGATACGCAGTATTTT,CAWSGGSTDTQYF
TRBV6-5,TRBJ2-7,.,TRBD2,TGTGCCAGCAGAGAAGATAGCGGGAGTCTGTACTTC,CASREDSGSLYF
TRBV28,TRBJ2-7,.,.,TGTGCCAGCAGTTCCATGCGAAGCTCCTACGAGCAGTACTTC,CASSSMRSSYEQYF
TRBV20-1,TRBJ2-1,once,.,TGCAGTGCCCCAGAACAGGATGAGCAGTTCTTC,CSAPEQDEQFF
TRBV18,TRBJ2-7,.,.,TGTGCCAGCTCACCCCAGGGTTCGAACGAGCAGTACTTC,CASSPQGSNEQYF
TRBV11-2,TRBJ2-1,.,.,TGTGCCAGCAGCTTTCGGGGGAATGAGCAGTTCTTC,CASSFRGNEQFF
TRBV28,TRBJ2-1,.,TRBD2,TGTGCCAGCGGGCTTAGCGGGAGGAATGAGCAGTTCTTC,CASGLSGRNEQFF
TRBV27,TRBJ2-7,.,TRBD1,TGTGCCAGCGGCACCCCCGGGACAGGGGAGTACGAGCAGTACTTC,CASGTPGTGEYEQYF
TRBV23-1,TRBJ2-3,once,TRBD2,TGCGCCAGCAGTCAATCTGGGTGGAGACCGATGACTAGCGGGAGGGCCGATACGCAGTATTTT,CASSQSGWRPMTSGRADTQYF
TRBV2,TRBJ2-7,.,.,TGTGCCAGCACCAGGGACGGGGGTTGGAGTTCGACCGAGCAGTACTTC,CASTRDGGWSSTEQYF
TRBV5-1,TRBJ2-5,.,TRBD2,TGCGCCAGCAGCTTGGGGAGCGGGAGCGGTCTAGAGACCCAGTACTTC,CASSLGSGSGLETQYF
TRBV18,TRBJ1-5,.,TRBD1,TGTGCCAGCTCTCCAAAGGGGGCTGAGCAGCCCCAGCATTTT,CASSPKGAEQPQHF
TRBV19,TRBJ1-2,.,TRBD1,TGTGCCAGTAGTATACTGGGACAGGGGACTTATGGCTACACCTTC,CASSILGQGTYGYTF
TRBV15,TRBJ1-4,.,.,TGTGCCACCAGCAGAGATTCATGGGAAAAACTGTTTTTT,CATSRDSWEKLFF
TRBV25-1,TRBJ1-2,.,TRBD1,TGTGCCAACCGTCTCGGGACAGACTATGGCTACACCTTC,CANRLGTDYGYTF
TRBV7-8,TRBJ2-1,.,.,TGTGCCAGCAGCTTAAAAACAGCGGCCATCGTGAGGCAGTTCTTC,CASSLKTAAIVRQFF
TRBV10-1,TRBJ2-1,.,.,TGCGCCAGCAGTGAGAGAGAATCCTACAATGAGCAGTTCTTC,CASSERESYNEQFF
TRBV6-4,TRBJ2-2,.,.,TGTGCCACACACCCGAATAGCGGAGCCAACACCGGGGAGCTGTTTTTT,CATHPNSGANTGELFF
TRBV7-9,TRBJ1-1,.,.,TGTGCCAGCAGCTTAGGAGGGGCTGGCACTGAAGCTTTCTTT,CASSLGGAGTEAFF
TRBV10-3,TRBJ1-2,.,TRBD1,TGTGCCATCACTGACAGGGGGTCTGGCTACACCTTC,CAITDRGSGYTF
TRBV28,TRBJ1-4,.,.,TGTGCCAGCAGTCAAGGGGCCAGGTATCCGTTTTTT,CASSQGARYPFF
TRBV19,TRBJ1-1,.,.,TGTGCCAGTAGTATAGATCTGGGGACTGAAGCTTTCTTT,CASSIDLGTEAFF
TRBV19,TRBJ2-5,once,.,TGTGCCAGTAGTATAGGGCAAGAGACCCAGTACTTC,CASSIGQETQYF